What follows are 26 T cell receptor beta chains derived from one specimen sequenced in a study of Ad26.COV2.S vaccination and SARS-CoV-2 variants. This sample's treatment: around 19 received Ad26.COV2.S at low or high dose, single or two shots; roughly five received placebo; per-sample allocation not given. Collection of the samples took place on day 63 after the first injection of vaccine or placebo. Sequenced by immunoSEQ multiplex PCR; TCRdb stores in-frame clones only, minus some. Of roughly 700,000 clones detected, more than 80% appear once; the ten largest clones hold around 1.5%. Specimen: peripheral blood, collected in a trial of Ad26.COV2.S vaccine versus placebo. The source of these receptors is a person between 18 and 59 years old who received the Ad26.COV2.S COVID-19 vaccine or a placebo.

V usage is TRBV7-2 and J usage is TRBJ2-7; TRBD1 matches 7 bases. CDR3 length equals 14 residues. Germline V gene sequence: CDR1 SGHTA, CDR2 FQGNSA. V shed 6 bases, J shed 0 bases, and the junction held 5 bases outside the gene matches. In DNA form, the CDR3 reads TGTGCCAGCAGTCAGGGGACAGCCTCCTACGAGCAGTACTTC. Translating it yields CASSQGTASYEQYF.

The CDR3 protein is CASSQYSGGAYLSYEQYF. CDR3 in DNA: TGTGCCAGCTCTCAGTATTCGGGGGGGGCCTACCTATCTTACGAGCAGTACTTC. The rearrangement uses TRBV18 and TRBJ2-7, with 8 bases aligning to TRBD2. The CDR3 contains 18 residues. With V trimmed by 6 bases and J by 4 bases, 20 bases remained unmatched. Germline CDR1 KGHSH, CDR2 LQKENI.

This chain joins TRBV6-5 and TRBJ2-1; TRBD2 matches at 11 bases. Germline V CDR1 and CDR2: MNHEY, SVGAGI. The length of the CDR3 is 15 residues. V shed 4 bases and J 6 bases; nucleotides not matched to a gene: 5. In DNA form, the CDR3 reads TGTGCCAGCAGTTCTACTAGCGGGAGAATCAATGAGCAGTTCTTC. Amino acid sequence: CASSSTSGRINEQFF.

The chain has TRBV6-5 and TRBJ1-2; weak D call: TRBD1 (5 bases). The length of the CDR3 is 11 residues. Trimming took off 11 bases at V and 5 bases at J, with 12 bases between the two ends. Germline V lookup: CDR1 MNHEY, CDR2 SVGAGI. CDR3 DNA sequence: TGTGCCGCCCAAAGGGGATATGGCTACACCTTC. Encoded protein: CAAQRGYGYTF.

Only one count was recorded for this clone. The genes are TRBV14 and TRBJ2-3; TRBD2 matches 12 bases. The CDR3 covers 16 residues. Germline CDR1 is SGHDN and CDR2 is FVKESK. Unmatched junction bases numbered 4, after V lost 4 bases and J lost 2 bases. In nucleotides, the CDR3 is TGTGCCAGCAGCCGCGGACTAGCGGGGAACACAGATACGCAGTATTTT. This gives the protein CASSRGLAGNTDTQYF.

The CDR3, as DNA: TGTGCCAGCAGCCAAGTCGGCGGCAGGGGCTCAAATGAGCAGTTCTTC. This codes for CASSQVGGRGSNEQFF. The chain carries TRBV4-2 and TRBJ2-1; possibly TRBD1 for D (6 bases). Germline V gene sequence: CDR1 LGHNA, CDR2 YNFKEQ. V lost 1 base and J lost 7, with 17 bases in between. The CDR3 length is 16 residues.

About this clone itself: Other DNA sequences of this sample code for an identical CDR3. The V call is TRBV12-3 or TRBV12-4, the J call TRBJ1-4; D unclear. Trimming removed 2 bases at V and 8 bases at J, with 3 bases between. This CDR3 is 11 amino acids long. The CDR3 region is CASSLREKLFF. As DNA, the CDR3 is TGTGCCAGCAGTTTAAGGGAAAAACTGTTTTTT.

This sequence joins TRBV29-1 and TRBJ1-2; a weak D match, TRBD1 (5 bases). The V gene lost 5 bases and the J gene lost 4 bases, with 11 bases spanning the gap. Germline values: CDR1 SQVTM, CDR2 ANQGSEA. The CDR3 runs to 12 residues. The CDR3 nucleotides read TGCAGCGTTAAGGCAGGGCTCTATGGCTACACCTTC. Protein product: CSVKAGLYGYTF.

The V call is TRBV5-8, the J call TRBJ2-3, with D perhaps assigned TRBD1 or TRBD2 (7 bases each). Germline CDR1 SGHTS, CDR2 YDEGEE. The CDR3 extends over 18 amino acids. The germline V and J ends were trimmed by 1 base and 1 base, with 19 bases remaining between them. The CDR3 sequence: CASSLRQGGGGRTDTQYF. The CDR3 coding sequence is TGTGCCAGCAGCTTGCGACAGGGAGGGGGGGGTCGCACAGATACGCAGTATTTT.

The gene calls are TRBV5-1 and TRBJ2-7; 8 bases agree with TRBD2. The CDR3 is made up of 15 amino acids. CDR1 is SGHRS, CDR2 YFSETQ, per germline. V was clipped by 4 bases and J by 4 bases; unmatched bases: 10. DNA of the CDR3: TGCGCCAGCAGCCCCGCGGTAGCGGGACCGTACGAGCAGTACTTC. Protein sequence: CASSPAVAGPYEQYF.

V and J are TRBV7-9 and TRBJ2-7; TRBD1 matches at 9 bases. The CDR3 is 16 residues long. Germline loops: CDR1 SEHNR, CDR2 FQNEAQ (reference sequence). After removal of 4 bases from V and 3 bases from J, the junction contained 10 bases not matched to a gene. The CDR3 spells CASSYHRQGGGYEQYF. DNA of the CDR3: TGTGCCAGCAGCTACCATAGACAGGGGGGCGGCTACGAGCAGTACTTC.

This clone is a singleton in its sample. Other DNA variants within this sample encode the same CDR3. This chain links TRBV3-1 (or the pseudogene TRBV3-2) with TRBJ2-3, with 11 bases matching TRBD2. The J segment lost 1 base and the V segment lost 6 bases, leaving 0 bases of the junction unmatched. The CDR3 has 14 residues. Germline lookup yields CDR1 LGHDT and CDR2 YNNKEL (reference sequence). CDR3 nucleotides: TGTGCCAGCAGACTAGCGGGGGGCACAGATACGCAGTATTTT. It yields the protein CASRLAGGTDTQYF.

The sample holds one count of this clone. The chain joins TRBV5-4 to TRBJ1-4, with D possibly being TRBD1 (6 bases). Germline-derived CDR1 and CDR2 are SGHNT and YYREEE (reference sequence). The CDR3 is made up of 15 amino acids. V lost 4 bases and J 5 bases, leaving 15 bases between the germline ends. The CDR3: CASSRGQSGNEKLFF. CDR3 sequence (DNA): TGTGCCAGCAGCCGAGGACAGTCTGGGAATGAAAAACTGTTTTTT. Drawing the rest from reference TRBV5-4 and TRBJ1-4, the complete variable domain is ETGVTQSPTHLIKTRGQQVTLRCSSQSGHNTVSWYQQALGQGPQFIFQYYREEENGRGNFPPRFSGLQFPNYSSELNVNALELDDSALYLCASSRGQSGNEKLFFGSGTQLSVL.

In DNA, the CDR3 is TGTGCCAGCAGTTATACAGCCCAACAGTTTAGCGAGCAGTACTTC. Amino acid sequence: CASSYTAQQFSEQYF. J is TRBJ2-7 and V is TRBV27; D gene uncertain. The CDR3 extends over 15 amino acids. Germline loops: CDR1 MNHEY, CDR2 SMNVEV (reference sequence). Trimming stripped 4 bases from V and 6 bases from J, with 19 bases between.

V is TRBV7-9 and J is TRBJ1-1, with D maybe TRBD1 (5 bases). The CDR3 totals 13 residues. The V gene's germline CDR1 is SEHNR and CDR2 FQNEAQ (reference sequence). V lost 8 bases to trimming and J lost 5 bases, with 15 bases between them. Here the CDR3 reads CASVRVGGTEAFF. For the CDR3, the DNA is TGTGCCAGCGTAAGGGTTGGGGGTACTGAAGCTTTCTTT.

For the CDR3, the DNA is TGTGCCAGCAGCTTCGGCCTCAACTATGGCTACACCTTC. Its protein product is CASSFGLNYGYTF. The chain couples TRBV7-9 to TRBJ1-2; no definite D call. Trimming cost V 3 bases and J 2 bases, with 7 bases left between them. This CDR3 region has 13 residues. Germline lookup yields CDR1 SEHNR and CDR2 FQNEAQ (reference sequence).

As regards this clone: Germline and junction disagree at one end, which may indicate a read error. The chain has TRBV6-2 or TRBV6-3 and TRBJ1-1; maybe TRBD1 (5 bases). The CDR3 runs to 14 residues. CDR1 and CDR2 (germline): MNHEY, SVGEGT. The CDR3 is CASSDSGRDTEAFF. CDR3 coding DNA: TGTGCCAGCAGTGACTCAGGGAGGGACACTGAAGCTTTCTTT.

This clone occurred a few times. The genes are TRBV6-5 and TRBJ2-7; no reliable D call. The CDR3 consists of 11 residues. Germline lookup yields CDR1 MNHEY and CDR2 SVGAGI. Trimming removed 4 bases from V and 4 bases from J, with 5 bases in between. The CDR3 DNA follows: TGTGCCAGCAGTTCCCCGTACGAGCAGTACTTC. Protein product: CASSSPYEQYF.

V usage is TRBV5-1 and J usage is TRBJ1-6; 8 bases are a match to TRBD1. The CDR3 is 16 residues long. The J segment lost 5 bases and the V segment lost 1 base, leaving 5 bases of the junction unmatched. Germline values: CDR1 SGHRS, CDR2 YFSETQ. The CDR3 DNA reads TGCGCCAGCAGCTTGCAGGGACAGGTGAATAATTCACCCCTCCACTTT. Its protein is CASSLQGQVNNSPLHF.

The V call is TRBV7-8, the J call TRBJ1-4, with D uncertain. The germline CDR1 and CDR2 sequences are SGHVS and FQNEAQ. The CDR3 loop spans 16 amino acids. V shed 1 base and J shed 0 bases, with 9 bases lying between them. CDR3 in DNA: TGTGCCAGCAGCTTAGGGAGGACCTCAACTAATGAAAAACTGTTTTTT. Its protein is CASSLGRTSTNEKLFF.

The J gene is TRBJ1-1, the V gene TRBV30; no reliable D call. The CDR3 sequence is 13 residues long. Per germline, CDR1 GTSNPN and CDR2 SVGIG (reference sequence). Trimming removed 0 bases at V and 5 bases at J, with 10 bases between. CDR3 bases: TGTGCCTGGAGTGTACGGCGGTGGACTGAAGCTTTCTTT. This encodes CAWSVRRWTEAFF.

The CDR3: CASMARQGTQYF. CDR3 nucleotides: TGTGCCAGTATGGCTCGGCAAGGTACGCAGTATTTT. The chain joins TRBV19 to TRBJ2-3; D is uncertain. Germline lookup yields CDR1 LNHDA and CDR2 SQIVND (reference sequence). This CDR3 has 12 residues. Trimming shortened V by 7 bases and J by 8 bases, and 13 bases separated the two germline ends.

J is TRBJ2-7 and V is TRBV19, with 8 nucleotides matching TRBD2. This CDR3 is built from 18 residues. CDR1 LNHDA and CDR2 SQIVND come from the germline V gene (reference sequence). Written as DNA, the CDR3 is TGTGTCCGTGAACCCGGGGGGGGCTTTTTACTCCTGGCCTACGAGCAGTACTTC. This translates into CVREPGGGFLLLAYEQYF.

The chain combines TRBV29-1 with TRBJ2-1; D might be TRBD2 (6 bases). The V gene lost 1 base and the J gene lost 3 bases, with 19 bases spanning the gap. Germline V gene lookup returns CDR1 SQVTM and CDR2 ANQGSEA. The CDR3 covers 17 residues. CDR3 DNA sequence: TGCAGCGTTGAAGGGGGACGGGAGAAAACACGCTACAATGAGCAGTTCTTC. This encodes CSVEGGREKTRYNEQFF.

The DNA for the CDR3 is TGTGCCAGCGCAAGGGCGACTAGCGGGGGGAGCAGTGAGCAGTTCTTC. Amino acids: CASARATSGGSSEQFF. The chain joins TRBV2 to TRBJ2-1, with 13 bases lining up with TRBD2. The CDR3 runs to 16 residues. V trimming: 8 bases; J trimming: 9 bases; junction bases outside the gene matches: 13. The V gene's germline CDR1 is SNHLY and CDR2 FYNNEI.

V is TRBV6-5 and J is TRBJ1-2; D is unclear. Between the trimmed V and J ends, which lost 6 bases and 6 bases, there was a span of 11 bases. The V gene's germline CDR1 is MNHEY and CDR2 SVGAGI. This CDR3 contains 12 residues. For the CDR3, the DNA is TGTGCCAGCAGCACCGTGGCTCATGGCTACACCTTC. As protein: CASSTVAHGYTF.